Presented here are 10 T cell receptor beta chains from one specimen sequenced in a study of blood T cell repertoires in COVID-19. This table comes from immunoSEQ multiplex PCR, and its TCRdb copy is limited to in-frame clones, with some not included. The data contain about 97,000 clones, around 87% of them seen just once; the ten biggest clones take up less than 20%. Sequencing used peripheral blood. Source of these receptors: a human donor in a cohort sampled during active COVID-19.

The chain carries TRBV5-4 and TRBJ2-7; 7 bases agree with TRBD2. Germline CDR1 and CDR2: SGHNT and YYREEE (reference sequence). The CDR3 is 15 residues long. V lost 4 bases to trimming and J lost 2 bases; unmatched junction nucleotides: 9. The CDR3 loop is CASSKGTTSTYEQYF. CDR3 nucleotide sequence: TGTGCCAGCAGCAAAGGGACTACTTCTACCTACGAGCAGTACTTC. Drawing the rest from reference TRBV5-4 and TRBJ2-7, the complete variable domain is ETGVTQSPTHLIKTRGQQVTLRCSSQSGHNTVSWYQQALGQGPQFIFQYYREEENGRGNFPPRFSGLQFPNYSSELNVNALELDDSALYLCASSKGTTSTYEQYFGPGTRLTVT.

This clone was seen a single time. The rearrangement links TRBV28 to TRBJ1-2; no clear D. Trimming removed 7 bases at V and 5 bases at J, with 26 bases between. Germline V gene data show CDR1 as MDHEN and CDR2 as SYDVKM. The CDR3 is 17 residues long. CDR3 nucleotide sequence: TGTGCCAGCACGCCAGCGAGGTCCCCTGAGCTCAGATATGGCTACACCTTC. Translating it yields CASTPARSPELRYGYTF.

This clone came up once. The rearrangement joins TRBV7-6 to TRBJ1-2, with D perhaps matching TRBD1 (6 bases). CDR1 and CDR2 from the germline V gene are SGHVS and FNYEAQ. V lost 5 bases and J 8 bases, leaving 21 bases between the germline ends. The CDR3 has 15 residues. The CDR3 bases are TGTGCCAGCAGCCTCAACCACGGGGGGGGCGCCGGCTACACCTTC. This codes for CASSLNHGGGAGYTF. The entire variable domain, with the rest obtained from reference TRBV7-6 and TRBJ1-2, is as follows: GAGVSQSPRYKVTKRGQDVALRCDPISGHVSLYWYRQALGQGPEFLTYFNYEAQQDKSGLPNDRFSAERPEGSISTLTIQRTEQRDSAMYRCASSLNHGGGAGYTFGSGTRLTVV.

V usage is TRBV15 and J usage is TRBJ1-5; D call uncertain. Germline CDR1 and CDR2: LNHNV and YYDKDF (reference sequence). V was cut by 0 bases and J by 8 bases, with 8 bases left in between. This CDR3 has 13 amino acids. The CDR3 protein is CATSRDRREPQHF. The CDR3 bases are TGTGCCACCAGCAGAGATAGGCGGGAGCCCCAGCATTTT.

The rearrangement links TRBV24-1 to TRBJ2-3; TRBD2 matches at 10 bases. Germline-derived CDR1 and CDR2 are KGHDR and SFDVKD. Unmatched junction bases numbered 3, after V lost 3 bases and J lost 1 base. This CDR3 region has 16 residues. The CDR3: CATSDPGTSGTDTQYF. CDR3 bases: TGTGCCACCAGTGATCCAGGGACTAGCGGCACAGATACGCAGTATTTT.

The rearrangement joins TRBV15 to TRBJ1-4, with D perhaps matching TRBD1 (5 bases). The V end was cut by 5 bases, the J end by 1 base, with 11 bases between. This CDR3 is 15 amino acids long. Germline V gene sequence: CDR1 LNHNV, CDR2 YYDKDF (reference sequence). CDR3 nucleotide sequence: TGTGCCACCAGCCCTAGGGGCAGAACTAATGAAAAACTGTTTTTT. Protein: CATSPRGRTNEKLFF.

J is TRBJ2-7 and V is TRBV27; the match to TRBD2 covers 7 bases. Germline CDR1 and CDR2: MNHEY and SMNVEV (reference sequence). CDR3 length equals 17 residues. J was trimmed by 0 bases and V by 6 bases; bases with no gene match: 14. CDR3 sequence reads: CASSRQVGGPTSYEQYF. The CDR3 region has the DNA TGTGCCAGCAGCCGCCAAGTGGGAGGGCCGACCTCCTACGAGCAGTACTTC.

Note on this clone: Other DNA sequences from this sample encode an identical CDR3 as well. V gene TRBV3-1 (or the pseudogene TRBV3-2) combines with J gene TRBJ2-2; TRBD2 is a possible D gene (5 bases). Germline CDR1 and CDR2: LGHDT and YNNKEL (reference sequence). The ends were cut back, 1 base at V and 3 bases at J, with 6 bases in the middle. This CDR3 comprises 14 residues. CDR3 sequence reads: CASSQGGYTGELFF. The CDR3 DNA reads TGTGCCAGCAGCCAAGGAGGGTACACCGGGGAGCTGTTTTTT.

The chain uses TRBV5-6 and TRBJ2-5; TRBD2 aligns across 13 bases. V shed 0 bases, J shed 4 bases, and the junction held 0 bases outside the gene matches. The germline V gene has CDR1 SGHDT and CDR2 YYEEEE. The CDR3 runs 15 residues. The CDR3 nucleotides are TGTGCCAGCAGCTTGGGACTAGCGGGAGGAGAGACCCAGTACTTC. Encoded protein: CASSLGLAGGETQYF.

The rearrangement joins TRBV6-2 or TRBV6-3 to TRBJ1-6; 7 bases match TRBD1. The CDR3 has 17 residues. V lost 6 bases, J lost 5 bases, and 13 bases stayed unmatched. CDR1 is MNHEY, CDR2 SVGEGT, per germline. DNA of the CDR3: TGTGCCAGCAGCCCCTCACAAGGGGGCAGAAATAATTCACCCCTCCACTTT. This sequence encodes CASSPSQGGRNNSPLHF.